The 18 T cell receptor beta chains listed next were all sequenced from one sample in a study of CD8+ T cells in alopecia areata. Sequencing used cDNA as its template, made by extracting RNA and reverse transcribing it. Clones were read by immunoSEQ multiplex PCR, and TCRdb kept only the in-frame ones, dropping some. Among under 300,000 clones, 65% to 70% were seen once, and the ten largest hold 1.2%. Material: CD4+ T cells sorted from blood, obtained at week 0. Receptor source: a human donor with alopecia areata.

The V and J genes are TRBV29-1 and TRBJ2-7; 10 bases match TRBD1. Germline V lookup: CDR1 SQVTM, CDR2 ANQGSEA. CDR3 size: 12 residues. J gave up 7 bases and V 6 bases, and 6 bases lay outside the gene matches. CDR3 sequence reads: CSVRQGAREQYF. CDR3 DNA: TGCAGCGTAAGACAGGGGGCGAGGGAGCAGTACTTC.

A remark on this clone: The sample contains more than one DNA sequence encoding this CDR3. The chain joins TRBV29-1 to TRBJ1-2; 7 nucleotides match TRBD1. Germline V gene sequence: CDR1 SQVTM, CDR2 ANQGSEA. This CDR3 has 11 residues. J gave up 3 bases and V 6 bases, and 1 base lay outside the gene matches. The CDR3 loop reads CSVGQDYGYTF. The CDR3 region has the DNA TGCAGCGTCGGACAGGACTATGGCTACACCTTC. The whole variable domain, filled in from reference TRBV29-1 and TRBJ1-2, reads SAVISQKPSRDICQRGTSLTIQCQVDSQVTMMFWYRQQPGQSLTLIATANQGSEATYESGFVIDKFPISRPNLTFSTLTVSNMSPEDSSIYLCSVGQDYGYTFGSGTRLTVV.

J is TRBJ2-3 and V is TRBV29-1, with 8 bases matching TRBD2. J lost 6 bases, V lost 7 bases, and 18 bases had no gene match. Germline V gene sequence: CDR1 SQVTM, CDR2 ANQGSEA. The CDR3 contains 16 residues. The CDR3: CSGTTGAGGPWDTQYF. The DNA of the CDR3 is TGCAGCGGTACAACAGGTGCGGGGGGCCCGTGGGATACGCAGTATTTT.

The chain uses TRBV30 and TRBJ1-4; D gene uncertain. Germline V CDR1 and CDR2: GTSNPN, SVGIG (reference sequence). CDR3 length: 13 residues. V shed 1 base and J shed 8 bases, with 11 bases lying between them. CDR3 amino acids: CAWSDPGREKLFF. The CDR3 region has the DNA TGTGCCTGGAGTGACCCTGGCCGGGAAAAACTGTTTTTT.

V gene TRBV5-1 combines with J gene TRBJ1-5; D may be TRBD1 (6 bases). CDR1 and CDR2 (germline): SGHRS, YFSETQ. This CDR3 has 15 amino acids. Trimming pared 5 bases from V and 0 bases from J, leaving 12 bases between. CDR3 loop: CASRRDTHSNQPQHF. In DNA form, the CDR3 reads TGCGCCAGCAGACGGGACACCCATAGCAATCAGCCCCAGCATTTT.

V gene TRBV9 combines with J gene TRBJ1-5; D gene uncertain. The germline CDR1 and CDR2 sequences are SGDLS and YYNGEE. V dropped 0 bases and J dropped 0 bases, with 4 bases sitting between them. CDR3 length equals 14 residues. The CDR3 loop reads CASSVGRSNQPQHF. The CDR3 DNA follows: TGTGCCAGCAGCGTAGGGCGTAGCAATCAGCCCCAGCATTTT. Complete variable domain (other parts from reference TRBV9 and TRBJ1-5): DSGVTQTPKHLITATGQRVTLRCSPRSGDLSVYWYQQSLDQGLQFLIQYYNGEERAKGNILERFSAQQFPDLHSELNLSSLELGDSALYFCASSVGRSNQPQHFGDGTRLSIL.

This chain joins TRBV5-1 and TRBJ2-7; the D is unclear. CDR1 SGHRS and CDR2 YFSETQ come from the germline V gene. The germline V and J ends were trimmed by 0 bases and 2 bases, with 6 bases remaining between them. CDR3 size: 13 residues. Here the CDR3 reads CASSLVAAYEQYF. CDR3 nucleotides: TGCGCCAGCAGCTTGGTCGCGGCCTACGAGCAGTACTTC.

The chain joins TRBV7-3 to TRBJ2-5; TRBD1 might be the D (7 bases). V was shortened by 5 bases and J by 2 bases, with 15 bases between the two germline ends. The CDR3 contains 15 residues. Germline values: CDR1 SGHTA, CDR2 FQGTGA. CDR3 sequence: CASSQGDSLQETQYF. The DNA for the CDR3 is TGTGCCAGCAGCCAGGGGGACTCCTTGCAAGAGACCCAGTACTTC.

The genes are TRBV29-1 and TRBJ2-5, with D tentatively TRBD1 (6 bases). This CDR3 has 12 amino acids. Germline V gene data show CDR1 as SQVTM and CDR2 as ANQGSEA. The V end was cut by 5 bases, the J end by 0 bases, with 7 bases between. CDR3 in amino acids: CSVTGNQETQYF. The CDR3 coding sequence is TGCAGCGTTACAGGGAACCAAGAGACCCAGTACTTC.

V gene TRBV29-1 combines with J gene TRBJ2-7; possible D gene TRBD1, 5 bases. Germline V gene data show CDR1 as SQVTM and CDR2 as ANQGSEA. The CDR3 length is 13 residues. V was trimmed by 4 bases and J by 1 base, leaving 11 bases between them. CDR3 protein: CSVGGSRSYEQYF. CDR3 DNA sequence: TGCAGCGTTGGGGGCTCCAGGTCCTACGAGCAGTACTTC.

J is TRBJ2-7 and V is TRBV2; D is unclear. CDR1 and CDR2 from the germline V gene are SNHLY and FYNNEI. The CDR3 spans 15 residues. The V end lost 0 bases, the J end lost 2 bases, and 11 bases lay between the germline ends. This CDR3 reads CASSEATSRTYEQYF. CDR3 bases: TGTGCCAGCAGTGAAGCAACAAGTAGGACCTACGAGCAGTACTTC.

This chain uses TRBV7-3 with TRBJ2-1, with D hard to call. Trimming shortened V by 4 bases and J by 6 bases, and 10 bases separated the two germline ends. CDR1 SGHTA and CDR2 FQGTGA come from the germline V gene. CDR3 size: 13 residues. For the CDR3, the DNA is TGTGCCAGCAGCTCGATGACAAGCAATGAGCAGTTCTTC. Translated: CASSSMTSNEQFF. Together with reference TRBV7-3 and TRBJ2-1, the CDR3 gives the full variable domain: GAGVSQTPSNKVTEKGKYVELRCDPISGHTALYWYRQSLGQGPEFLIYFQGTGAADDSGLPNDRFFAVRPEGSVSTLKIQRTERGDSAVYLCASSSMTSNEQFFGPGTRLTVL.

The CDR3 region has the DNA TGTGCCACCAGCCGATCGACAGGGGGGACTGAAAAACTGTTTTTT. Protein: CATSRSTGGTEKLFF. The genes are TRBV15 and TRBJ1-4; TRBD1 matches at 9 bases. V shed 5 bases and J 7 bases; nucleotides not matched to a gene: 8. CDR1 is LNHNV and CDR2 is YYDKDF in the germline V gene (reference sequence). The CDR3 length is 15 residues. The full variable domain, in which reference TRBV15 and TRBJ1-4 provide the parts outside the CDR3, is DAMVIQNPRYQVTQFGKPVTLSCSQTLNHNVMYWYQQKSSQAPKLLFHYYDKDFNNEADTPDNFQSRRPNTSFCFLDIRSPGLGDTAMYLCATSRSTGGTEKLFFGSGTQLSVL.

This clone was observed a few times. The CDR3 DNA is TGTGCCTGGAGTGTCGGGACAGGGTACGAGCAGTACTTC. Residues: CAWSVGTGYEQYF. The chain uses TRBV30 and TRBJ2-7, with 9 bases identical to TRBD1. The CDR3 sequence is 13 residues long. CDR1 and CDR2 from the germline V gene are GTSNPN and SVGIG (reference sequence). Unmatched junction bases numbered 1, after V lost 0 bases and J lost 4 bases.

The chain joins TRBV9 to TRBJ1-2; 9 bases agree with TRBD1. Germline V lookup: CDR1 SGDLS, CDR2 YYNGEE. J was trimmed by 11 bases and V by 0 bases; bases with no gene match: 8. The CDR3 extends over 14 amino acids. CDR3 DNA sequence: TGTGCCAGCAGCGTAGGAGGGGGACAGGGACGGTACACCTTC. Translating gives CASSVGGGQGRYTF.

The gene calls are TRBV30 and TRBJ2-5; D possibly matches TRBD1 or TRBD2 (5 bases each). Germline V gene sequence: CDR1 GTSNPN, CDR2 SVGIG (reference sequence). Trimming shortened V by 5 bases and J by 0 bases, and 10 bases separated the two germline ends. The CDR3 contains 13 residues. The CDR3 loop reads CAWARGHQETQYF. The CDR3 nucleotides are TGTGCCTGGGCAAGGGGACACCAAGAGACCCAGTACTTC.

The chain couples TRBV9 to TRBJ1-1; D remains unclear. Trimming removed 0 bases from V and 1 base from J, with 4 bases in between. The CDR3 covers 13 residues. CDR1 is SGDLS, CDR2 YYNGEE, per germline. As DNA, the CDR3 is TGTGCCAGCAGCGTAGGGTCGAACACTGAAGCTTTCTTT. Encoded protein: CASSVGSNTEAFF.

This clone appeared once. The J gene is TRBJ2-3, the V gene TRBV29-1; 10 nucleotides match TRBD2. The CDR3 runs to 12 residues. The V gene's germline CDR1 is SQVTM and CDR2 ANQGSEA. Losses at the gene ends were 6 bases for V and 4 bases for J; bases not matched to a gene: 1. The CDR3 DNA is TGCAGCGTCGGACTAGCGGCAGATACGCAGTATTTT. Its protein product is CSVGLAADTQYF.